Listed below are T cell receptor beta chains from one sample, sequenced in a study of blood T cell repertoires in COVID-19. TCRdb's copy holds only in-frame clones and misses some; the assay was immunoSEQ multiplex PCR. The profile shows over 200,000 clones, 80% to 90% of them singletons. Material for sequencing was peripheral blood. Every receptor here comes from a man in his fifties or sixties who had recovered from COVID-19. Both conserved end residues are part of each CDR3. A D gene is named only where the DNA matches it firmly. Rows give clone size only sometimes, using once, few, many, or a class for an expanded clone.

>TRBD1|TRBV18|-|TRBJ2-7
TGTGCCAGCTCACCAAATTCCGGGACAGCTTCCTACGAGCAGTACTTC
CASSPNSGTASYEQYF
>-|TRBV6-5|-|TRBJ1-4
TGTGCCAGCAGTTACTATGGAGCTAATGAAAAACTGTTTTTT
CASSYYGANEKLFF
>TRBD2|TRBV7-3|-|TRBJ2-1
TGTGCCAGCAGCTCCTTAGGGCTAGCGGGAGTGCTCAATGAGCAGTTCTTC
CASSSLGLAGVLNEQFF
>TRBD2|TRBV14|-|TRBJ2-1
TGTGCCAGCAGCCTGACTAGCGGGGGGGCCGGGAATGAGCAGTTCTTC
CASSLTSGGAGNEQFF
>-|TRBV28|-|TRBJ2-7
TGTGCCAGCAGTCCCCAGGGCGGTCTTACCTACGAGCAGTACTTC
CASSPQGGLTYEQYF
>TRBD2|TRBV7-2|once|TRBJ2-3
TGTGCCAGCAGCTTTGCGGAAGGACTAGCGATCTCTTTT
CASSFAEGLAISF
>-|TRBV7-2|-|TRBJ2-6
TGTGCCAGCAGCTTAGTGGGGGCGCTCGGGGCCAACGTCCTGACTTTC
CASSLVGALGANVLTF
>-|TRBV28|-|TRBJ2-7
TGTGCCAGCAGTTCAACGACAGGAGCCTACGAGCAGTACTTC
CASSSTTGAYEQYF
>-|TRBV10-3|-|TRBJ2-3
TGTGCCATCAGTGACTCCCGGGGGGCCTCAGATACGCAGTATTTT
CAISDSRGASDTQYF
>-|TRBV7-7|few|TRBJ2-7
TGTGCCAGCAGCTTAGCAAACAACTACGAGCAGTACTTC
CASSLANNYEQYF
>TRBD1|TRBV5-1|medium-sized|TRBJ2-7
TGCGCCAGCAGCTCCGGGACAGGGCTCGAGCAGTACTTC
CASSSGTGLEQYF
>-|TRBV7-8|once|TRBJ2-1
TGTGCCAGCGGGGCAGTCAGGAATGAGCAGTTCTTC
CASGAVRNEQFF
>TRBD2|TRBV2|-|TRBJ2-5
TGTGCCAGCAACCCGAGGACTAGCGGGAGCTGGGAGACCCAGTACTTC
CASNPRTSGSWETQYF
>-|TRBV7-2|once|TRBJ2-5
TGTGCCAGCAGCTTTAATCAGGGACAAGAGACCCAGTACTTC
CASSFNQGQETQYF
>TRBD1|TRBV18|-|TRBJ2-1
TGTGCCAGCTCACGGGCCCGGACAGGGTCTTTTAGCAATGAGCAGTTCTTC
CASSRARTGSFSNEQFF
>-|TRBV6-2/TRBV6-3|-|TRBJ1-1
TGTGCCAGCAGTTTCAAAGGGGTGGGAACTGAAGCTTTCTTT
CASSFKGVGTEAFF
>-|TRBV10-3|-|TRBJ1-4
TGTGCCATCAGTGATACCGTAGGAAGACAGGATAATGAAAAACTGTTTTTT
CAISDTVGRQDNEKLFF
>-|TRBV9|once|TRBJ1-1
TGTGCCAGCAGCGTAGCAGGGCTCGACACTGAAGCTTTCTTT
CASSVAGLDTEAFF
>-|TRBV30|few|TRBJ1-2
TGTGCCTGGCAGGGTGTTAACTATGGCTACACCTTC
CAWQGVNYGYTF
>TRBD2|TRBV19|-|TRBJ2-1
TGTGCCAGTAAAGCGGGAGACCTTTCCTACAATGAGCAGTTCTTC
CASKAGDLSYNEQFF
>TRBD1|TRBV5-4|-|TRBJ1-2
TGTGCCAGCAGACTACAGGGGGGAGACTATGGCTACACCTTC
CASRLQGGDYGYTF
>TRBD2|TRBV18|-|TRBJ2-3
TGTGCCAGCTCACCACCGCGGGAGCTCGGCACAGATACGCAGTATTTT
CASSPPRELGTDTQYF
>TRBD1|TRBV5-8|-|TRBJ1-4
TGTGCCAGCAGGTCGCCCCCGGGACAGCGCGACTTTTTTAATGAAAAACTGTTTTTT
CASRSPPGQRDFFNEKLFF
>-|TRBV4-3|-|TRBJ2-3
TGCGCCAGCAGCCAAGCAGGGGCGGGCACAGATACGCAGTATTTT
CASSQAGAGTDTQYF
>TRBD1|TRBV5-1|-|TRBJ1-6
TGCGCCAGCAGCCCACTGACAGGGGCGCTGAATTCACCCCTCCACTTT
CASSPLTGALNSPLHF
>-|TRBV5-1|-|TRBJ2-2
TGCGCCAGCAGCTTGCAGGGGAACACCGGGGAGCTGTTTTTT
CASSLQGNTGELFF